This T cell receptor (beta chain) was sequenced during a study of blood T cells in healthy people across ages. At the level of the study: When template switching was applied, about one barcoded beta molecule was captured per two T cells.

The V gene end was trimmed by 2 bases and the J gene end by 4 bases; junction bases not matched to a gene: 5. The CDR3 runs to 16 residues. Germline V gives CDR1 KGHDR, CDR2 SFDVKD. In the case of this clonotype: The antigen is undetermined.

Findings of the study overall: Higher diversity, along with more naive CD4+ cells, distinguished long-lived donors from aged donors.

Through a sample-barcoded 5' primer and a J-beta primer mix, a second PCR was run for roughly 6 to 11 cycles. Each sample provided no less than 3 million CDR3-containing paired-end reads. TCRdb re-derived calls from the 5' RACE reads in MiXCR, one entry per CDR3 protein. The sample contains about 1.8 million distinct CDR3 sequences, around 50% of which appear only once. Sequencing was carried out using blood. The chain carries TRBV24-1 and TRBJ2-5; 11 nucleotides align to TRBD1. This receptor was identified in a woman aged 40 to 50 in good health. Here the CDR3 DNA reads TGTGCCACCAGTGATTGGCAGGGACAGGGGGGAGAGACCCAGTACTTC. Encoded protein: CATSDWQGQGGETQYF.